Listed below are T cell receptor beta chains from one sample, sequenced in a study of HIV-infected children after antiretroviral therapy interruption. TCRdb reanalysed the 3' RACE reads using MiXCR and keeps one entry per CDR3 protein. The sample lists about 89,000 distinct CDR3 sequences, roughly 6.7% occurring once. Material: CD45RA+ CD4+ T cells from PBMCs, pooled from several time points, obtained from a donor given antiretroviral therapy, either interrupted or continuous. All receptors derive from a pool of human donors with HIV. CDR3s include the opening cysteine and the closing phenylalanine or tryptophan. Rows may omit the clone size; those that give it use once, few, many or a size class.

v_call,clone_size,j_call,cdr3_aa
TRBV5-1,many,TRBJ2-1,CASSSPGRLAGAYNEQFF
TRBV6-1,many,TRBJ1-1,CASRETDSFMGTEAFF
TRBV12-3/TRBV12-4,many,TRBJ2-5,CASSWGQGETQYF
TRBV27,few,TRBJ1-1,CASSLNRQGRTFF
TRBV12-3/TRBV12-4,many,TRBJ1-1,CASSLFGGPTEAFF
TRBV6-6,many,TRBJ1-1,CASRSGGGTEAFF
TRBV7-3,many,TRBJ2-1,CASSLRRGGTYNEQFF
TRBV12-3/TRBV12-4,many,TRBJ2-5,CASSPTWWQDGGETQYF
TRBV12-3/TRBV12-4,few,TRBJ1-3,CASSLAGGNTIYF
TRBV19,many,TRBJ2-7,CASSIGGADYEQYF
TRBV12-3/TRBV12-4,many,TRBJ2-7,CASSFRTGVPPYEQYF
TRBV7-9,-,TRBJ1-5,CASGPGPGQPQHF
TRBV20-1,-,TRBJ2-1,CSARKMYRSLDNEQFF
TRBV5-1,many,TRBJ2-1,CASSSGLAGYNEQFF
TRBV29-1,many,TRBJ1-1,CSVRGGMNTEAFF
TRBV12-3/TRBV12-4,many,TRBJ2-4,CASSPLIWDREKNIQYF
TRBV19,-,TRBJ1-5,CASSLGQSDSEHF
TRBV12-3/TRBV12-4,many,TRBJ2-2,CANGGSGGRRTGELFF
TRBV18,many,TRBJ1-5,CASEEYRDSNQPQHF
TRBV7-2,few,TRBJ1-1,CASSLGVRDTEAFF
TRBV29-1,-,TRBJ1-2,CSVRETTYGYTF
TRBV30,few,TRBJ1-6,CAWQESSYNSPLHF
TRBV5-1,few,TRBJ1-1,CASGLGQGNTEAFF
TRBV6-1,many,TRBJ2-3,CASSDGLAGGPIDTQYF
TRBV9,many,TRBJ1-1,CASSVGAGMNTEAFF
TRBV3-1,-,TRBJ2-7,CASSQGTGYSYEQYF
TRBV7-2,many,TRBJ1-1,CASSLGSRVTEAFF
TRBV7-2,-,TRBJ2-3,CASSYRTSGVSTDTQYF
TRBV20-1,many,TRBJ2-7,CSATGSYEQYF
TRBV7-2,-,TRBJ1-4,CASSLRGPQAEKLFF
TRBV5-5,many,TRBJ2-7,CASSLTGTSKILYEQYF
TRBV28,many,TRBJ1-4,CASSTGPNEKLFF
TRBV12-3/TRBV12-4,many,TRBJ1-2,CASSFGTGEYGYTF
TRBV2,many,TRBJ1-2,CASSEITFRTTNYGYTF
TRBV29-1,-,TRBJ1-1,CSGSLGRGDTEAFF
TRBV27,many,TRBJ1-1,CASSSPARGPEAFF
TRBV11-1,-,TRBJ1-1,CASMVGATLNTEAFF
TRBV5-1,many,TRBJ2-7,CASSLAIQAASYEQYF
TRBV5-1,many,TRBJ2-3,CASSFSRGTGGTDTQYF
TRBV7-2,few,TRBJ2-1,CASSPRQFNEQFF
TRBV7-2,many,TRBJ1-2,CASSLAISDGYTF
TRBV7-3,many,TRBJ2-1,CASSLKAQPIEQFF
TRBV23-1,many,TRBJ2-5,CASSQSTGNSSGETQYF
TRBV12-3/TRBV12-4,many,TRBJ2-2,CASSLRTGNTGELFF
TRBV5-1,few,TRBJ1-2,CASSRDPRGSNGGYTF
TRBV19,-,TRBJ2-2,CASLGAAGATGELFF
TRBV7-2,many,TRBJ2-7,CASSLAGLLTYEQYF
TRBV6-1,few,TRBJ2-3,CASSDGLAGAYTQYF
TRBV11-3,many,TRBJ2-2,CASSLKRSTGELFF
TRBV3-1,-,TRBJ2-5,CASSQDATQYF
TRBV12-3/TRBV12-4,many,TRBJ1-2,CASSPGTGGRRGYTF
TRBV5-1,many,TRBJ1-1,CASSSAGQDTEAFF
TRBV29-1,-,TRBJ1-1,CSVVTLLNTEAFF
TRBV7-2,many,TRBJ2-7,CASSLAKGYEQYF
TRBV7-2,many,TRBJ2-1,CASSFETSGEQFF